This passage covers 21 T cell receptor beta chains from one sample sequenced in a study of blood T cell repertoires in COVID-19. The table came from immunoSEQ multiplex PCR; TCRdb's copy has only in-frame clones and leaves some out. The table lists approximately 250,000 clones, approximately 85% of them singletons. Sequenced sample: PBMCs or T cells enriched from blood (not recorded which). Every receptor here comes from a woman in her forties or fifties with acute COVID-19.

This clone appeared once. The rearrangement links TRBV7-9 to TRBJ1-6, with D hard to call. Germline lookup yields CDR1 SEHNR and CDR2 FQNEAQ (reference sequence). V lost 5 bases, J lost 7 bases, and 15 bases lay in between. The CDR3 is made up of 15 amino acids. This CDR3 is CASSRPRASNSPLHF. CDR3 nucleotide sequence: TGTGCCAGCAGCCGACCGCGGGCTTCGAATTCACCCCTCCACTTT.

The rearrangement joins TRBV14 to TRBJ2-7; 12 bases match TRBD2. This CDR3 spans 19 amino acids. J was trimmed by 1 base and V by 4 bases; bases with no gene match: 14. Looked up from germline, CDR1 is SGHDN and CDR2 is FVKESK. The CDR3 sequence: CASSREGLAGSFTSYEQYF. DNA for the CDR3: TGTGCCAGCAGCCGGGAAGGACTAGCGGGGTCTTTCACGTCCTACGAGCAGTACTTC.

This chain joins TRBV4-3 and TRBJ2-1, with D possibly matching TRBD1 (6 bases). CDR3 length: 16 residues. The germline V and J ends were trimmed by 4 bases and 5 bases, with 18 bases remaining between them. Germline CDR1 LGHNA, CDR2 YSLEER. This chain's CDR3 is CASSRMLSQGNNEQFF. CDR3 bases: TGCGCCAGCAGCCGCATGCTCTCCCAGGGGAACAATGAGCAGTTCTTC.

The chain employs TRBV19 and TRBJ1-2; D not certain. V was shortened by 5 bases and J by 7 bases, with 8 bases between the two germline ends. CDR1 is LNHDA, CDR2 SQIVND, per germline (reference sequence). The CDR3 is made up of 11 amino acids. DNA for the CDR3: TGTGCCAGTAGTTTGGGCAGTGGCTACACCTTC. This sequence encodes CASSLGSGYTF.

The CDR3 loop is CASSQENMVAGSNEQFF. The CDR3 bases are TGCGCCAGCAGCCAAGAAAATATGGTAGCGGGGTCCAATGAGCAGTTCTTC. The chain combines TRBV4-1 with TRBJ2-1, with 8 bases fitting TRBD2. This CDR3 spans 17 amino acids. Germline values: CDR1 MGHRA, CDR2 YSYEKL. V was pared by 0 bases and J by 6 bases, with 10 bases of the junction left unmatched.

The J gene is TRBJ1-5, the V gene TRBV19; D is uncertain. CDR3 size: 15 residues. The germline V gene has CDR1 LNHDA and CDR2 SQIVND (reference sequence). The V end was cut by 5 bases, the J end by 0 bases, with 11 bases between. CDR3 protein: CASSPEGYSNQPQHF. CDR3 DNA sequence: TGTGCCAGTAGTCCAGAGGGATATAGCAATCAGCCCCAGCATTTT.

This chain connects TRBV12-3 or TRBV12-4 to TRBJ1-2; D perhaps matches TRBD1 (6 bases). Trimming took 5 bases from V and 1 from J, leaving 8 bases between them. This CDR3 spans 13 amino acids. The CDR3 spells CASSPQGNYGYTF. DNA of the CDR3: TGTGCCAGCAGTCCACAGGGTAACTATGGCTACACCTTC.

The chain employs TRBV19 and TRBJ1-4; 7 bases line up with TRBD1. CDR3 length equals 13 residues. From germline, CDR1 is LNHDA and CDR2 SQIVND (reference sequence). The J segment lost 7 bases and the V segment lost 5 bases, leaving 4 bases of the junction unmatched. CDR3: CASSPGTAEKLFF. Here the CDR3 DNA reads TGTGCCAGTAGTCCGGGGACAGCTGAAAAACTGTTTTTT.

V usage is TRBV19 and J usage is TRBJ2-3; 9 bases agree with TRBD1. The CDR3 totals 16 residues. CDR1 and CDR2 from the germline V gene are LNHDA and SQIVND (reference sequence). V trimming: 5 bases; J trimming: 3 bases; junction bases outside the gene matches: 9. CDR3 bases: TGTGCCAGTAGTGCCCGGGACAGGGATGGTACAGATACGCAGTATTTT. It is translated as CASSARDRDGTDTQYF.

CDR3 bases: TGTGCCAGCAGCTTATCAGTCTCTGGAAACACCATATATTTT. This translates into CASSLSVSGNTIYF. The chain carries TRBV5-4 and TRBJ1-3; D uncertain. Deletions cut 2 bases from V and 0 bases from J, with 6 bases between. The CDR3 has 14 residues. Germline V gene lookup returns CDR1 SGHNT and CDR2 YYREEE (reference sequence). The variable domain in full, with the rest retrieved from reference TRBV5-4 and TRBJ1-3, is ETGVTQSPTHLIKTRGQQVTLRCSSQSGHNTVSWYQQALGQGPQFIFQYYREEENGRGNFPPRFSGLQFPNYSSELNVNALELDDSALYLCASSLSVSGNTIYFGEGSWLTVV.

Here the CDR3 reads CASSREYRGIEQYF. The CDR3 DNA follows: TGTGCCAGCTCGCGCGAATACAGGGGAATCGAGCAGTACTTC. J is TRBJ2-7 and V is TRBV18, with TRBD1 matching 7 bases. Germline lookup yields CDR1 KGHSH and CDR2 LQKENI. This CDR3 is 14 amino acids long. Unmatched junction bases numbered 11, after V lost 6 bases and J lost 6 bases.

DNA for the CDR3: TGTGCCATCAGTGAGTCAGGACAGGGTAATCAGCCCCAGCATTTT. This gives the protein CAISESGQGNQPQHF. The chain joins TRBV10-3 to TRBJ1-5, with TRBD1 matching 8 bases. This CDR3 is built from 15 residues. CDR1 is ENHRY and CDR2 is SYGVKD in the germline V gene. After removal of 0 bases from V and 4 bases from J, the junction contained 2 bases not matched to a gene.

This chain connects TRBV5-1 to TRBJ1-5; 7 bases are a match to TRBD1. This CDR3 region has 13 residues. Per the germline V gene, CDR1 is SGHRS and CDR2 is YFSETQ. With V trimmed by 4 bases and J by 5 bases, 3 bases remained unmatched. The CDR3 DNA is TGCGCCAGCAGCGTGGGGACAGATCAGCCCCAGCATTTT. The encoded protein is CASSVGTDQPQHF.

This chain connects TRBV7-8 to TRBJ1-6; D not certain. The CDR3 runs 13 residues. The V and J ends lost 2 bases and 10 bases respectively, with 9 bases between them. CDR1 SGHVS and CDR2 FQNEAQ come from the germline V gene. This CDR3 is CASSLQEYSPLHF. The CDR3, as DNA: TGTGCCAGCAGCTTACAGGAATACTCACCCCTCCACTTT.

This clone came up once. V gene TRBV6-1 combines with J gene TRBJ1-2, with 7 bases aligning to TRBD1. Per the germline V gene, CDR1 is MNHNS and CDR2 is SASEGT. The V segment lost 3 bases and the J segment 3 bases; nucleotides outside the gene matches: 7. The length of the CDR3 is 15 residues. In DNA, the CDR3 is TGTGCCAGCAGTGACCGACAGGGCGACCACTATGGCTACACCTTC. Protein: CASSDRQGDHYGYTF.

The chain has TRBV9 and TRBJ1-2; TRBD1 might be the D (5 bases). Trimming cost V 2 bases and J 6 bases, with 14 bases left between them. The CDR3 extends over 14 amino acids. Germline CDR1 is SGDLS and CDR2 is YYNGEE. Here the CDR3 reads CASSVGLPEDGYTF. The CDR3 DNA reads TGTGCCAGCAGCGTGGGACTCCCGGAGGATGGCTACACCTTC.

The chain recombines TRBV5-5 with TRBJ1-1; the D gene is possibly TRBD1 (5 bases). The germline gives CDR1 SGHKS, CDR2 YYEKEE (reference sequence). The CDR3 is made up of 16 amino acids. V lost 0 bases, J lost 1 base, and 13 bases lay in between. CDR3 DNA: TGTGCCAGCAGCTTGGGGTGGACATCTAAGAACACTGAAGCTTTCTTT. This sequence encodes CASSLGWTSKNTEAFF.

This chain connects TRBV29-1 to TRBJ1-1; 7 nucleotides align to TRBD1. The V gene end was trimmed by 7 bases and the J gene end by 3 bases; junction bases not matched to a gene: 11. This CDR3 has 14 amino acids. The germline CDR1 and CDR2 sequences are SQVTM and ANQGSEA. CDR3 bases: TGCAGCGCTCACAGGGGATTCTGGGACACTGAAGCTTTCTTT. This encodes CSAHRGFWDTEAFF. The entire variable domain, with the rest obtained from reference TRBV29-1 and TRBJ1-1, is as follows: SAVISQKPSRDICQRGTSLTIQCQVDSQVTMMFWYRQQPGQSLTLIATANQGSEATYESGFVIDKFPISRPNLTFSTLTVSNMSPEDSSIYLCSAHRGFWDTEAFFGQGTRLTVV.

The chain couples TRBV18 to TRBJ2-1; 7 nucleotides match TRBD1. V lost 3 bases and J lost 1; bases outside the gene matches: 12. CDR1 and CDR2 (germline): KGHSH, LQKENI. The CDR3 runs 18 residues. CDR3 sequence reads: CASSPRTGPTDSYNEQFF. As DNA, the CDR3 is TGTGCCAGCTCACCCCGGACAGGCCCGACCGATTCCTACAATGAGCAGTTCTTC.

This chain links TRBV13 with TRBJ1-1, with TRBD1 as a possible D gene (6 bases). Germline V CDR1 and CDR2: PRHDT, FYEKMQ (reference sequence). V was cut by 5 bases and J by 4 bases, with 20 bases left in between. There are 16 residues in the CDR3. The CDR3 DNA sequence: TGTGCCAGCAGCCCCCGAGGTTGGGGGCAGGTCACTGAAGCTTTCTTT. It encodes CASSPRGWGQVTEAFF.

This sequence joins TRBV4-1 and TRBJ2-6; D is ambiguous. CDR3 length: 14 amino acids. The germline V and J ends were trimmed by 1 base and 2 bases, with 3 bases remaining between them. The germline gives CDR1 MGHRA, CDR2 YSYEKL. The CDR3 sequence is CASSQVTGANVLTF. The CDR3 region has the DNA TGCGCCAGCAGCCAAGTCACTGGGGCCAACGTCCTGACTTTC.